This T cell receptor beta chain was recorded in a study of OX40 agonist ivuxolimab in advanced cancers. Study summary: In this trial design, patients received ivuxolimab intravenously at 0.01 to 10 mg/kg every 2 weeks. Aged about 23 to 80 with a mean of approximately 60 years, they were under 85% male.

The table came from immunoSEQ multiplex PCR; TCRdb's copy has only in-frame clones and leaves some out. The table shows 15,000 to 20,000 clones, with about 83% occurring only once. V lost 5 bases, J lost 0 bases, and 15 bases lay in between. Germline V gives CDR1 SGHDT, CDR2 YYEEEE. The CDR3 runs to 15 residues. The specimen comprised CD4+ or CD8+ T cells sorted from blood, sampled in a trial of the OX40 agonist ivuxolimab. This chain uses TRBV5-6 with TRBJ2-7; tentative D call: TRBD2 (6 bases). The clonotype comes from an adult with an advanced solid tumor such as melanoma, head and neck, liver or kidney cancer. CDR3 protein: CASSKPGLRSYEQYF. The CDR3 DNA is TGTGCCAGCAGTAAGCCGGGACTTCGCTCCTACGAGCAGTACTTC.